This TCR beta chain was found in a study of blood T cell repertoires in COVID-19. Study-wide context: From the United States, Italy and Spain came samples of acute and convalescent COVID-19. The analysed material was cDNA or gDNA that came from T cells, B-cell-depleted T cells, or PBMCs.

The data were produced by immunoSEQ multiplex PCR, yet TCRdb's version contains in-frame clones alone and is incomplete. The profile covers about 39,000 clones, with over 75% appearing a single time and 9% to 10% taken by the ten largest. This clone occurred once. The CDR3 has 15 residues. CDR1 LGHDT and CDR2 YNNKEL come from the germline V gene (reference sequence). V was pared by 6 bases and J by 0 bases, with 6 bases of the junction left unmatched. J is TRBJ2-7 and V is TRBV3-1 (or the pseudogene TRBV3-2), with 9 bases that match TRBD1. This receptor was identified in a human donor in a cohort sampled during active COVID-19. Source material: peripheral blood. This CDR3 is CASSLQGALSYEQYF. The CDR3 DNA follows: TGTGCCAGCAGTTTACAGGGGGCTCTCTCCTACGAGCAGTACTTC.